The clone carrying this T cell receptor (beta chain) has more than one count but fewer than ten. Germline CDR1 is SGHAT and CDR2 is FQNNGV. There are 16 residues in the CDR3. Between the trimmed V and J ends, which lost 2 bases and 2 bases, there was a span of 15 bases. This entry is derived from a study of T cell repertoires in cytomegalovirus infection. Study as a whole: Public TCR beta signature analysis indicated the presence of both CMV infection and matching HLA type.

TCRdb reprocessed the reads with MiXCR, giving one entry per CDR3 protein. The sample records approximately 240,000 distinct CDR3 sequences, 9% to 15% being singletons. Sequenced input: PBMCs. The TCR sequence derives from a human donor in good health (CMV status not recorded). Some clones in this sample may be carry-over from other donors' samples. The chain couples TRBV11-2 to TRBJ1-2, with D hard to call. The DNA for the CDR3 is TGTGCCAGCAGCTTAAATTCCGGACGGATAAACTATGGCTACACCTTC. As protein: CASSLNSGRINYGYTF.